A selection of T cell receptor beta chains follows, all from one sample in a study of spatial heterogeneity in lung cancer. TCRdb re-derived calls from the 5' RACE reads in MiXCR, one entry per CDR3 protein. The sample lists 20,000 to 25,000 distinct CDR3 sequences, more than 4.5% occurring once. Sequencing was performed on lung tumor tissue, taken at surgery. These receptors all come from a male donor with early-stage non-small cell lung cancer. The CDR3 runs from the conserved cysteine through the conserved F or W. A D gene is named only where the DNA matches it firmly. Not all rows give a size; the values are once, few, many and, for expanded clones, a class.

v_gene: TRBV4-3; abundance: many; len: 15; d_gene: -; j_gene: TRBJ2-7; CDR3aa: CASSQNRDPIYEQYF; CDR3nt: TGCGCCAGCAGCCAAAACAGGGACCCGATTTACGAGCAGTACTTC
v_gene: TRBV20-1; abundance: many; len: 14; d_gene: TRBD1; j_gene: TRBJ1-6; CDR3aa: CSARPGTGLSPLHF; CDR3nt: TGCAGTGCTAGGCCCGGGACAGGGCTCTCACCCCTCCACTTT
v_gene: TRBV7-3; abundance: many; len: 13; d_gene: -; j_gene: TRBJ2-1; CDR3aa: CASGPFGVYEQFF; CDR3nt: TGTGCCAGCGGCCCTTTCGGTGTATATGAGCAGTTCTTC
v_gene: TRBV3-1; abundance: many; len: 14; d_gene: -; j_gene: TRBJ2-7; CDR3aa: CASSRADASYEQYF; CDR3nt: TGTGCCAGCAGCCGAGCTGATGCTTCCTACGAGCAGTACTTC
v_gene: TRBV29-1; abundance: many; len: 15; d_gene: -; j_gene: TRBJ2-7; CDR3aa: CSVAPLAGARYEQYF; CDR3nt: TGCAGCGTCGCCCCCCTCGCGGGGGCTCGGTACGAGCAGTACTTC
v_gene: TRBV28; abundance: many; len: 11; d_gene: -; j_gene: TRBJ2-7; CDR3aa: CASTRGYEQYF; CDR3nt: TGTGCCAGCACCCGCGGGTACGAGCAGTACTTC
v_gene: TRBV28; abundance: many; len: 17; d_gene: TRBD2; j_gene: TRBJ2-3; CDR3aa: CASSWAGGKGDTDTQYF; CDR3nt: TGTGCCAGCAGTTGGGCGGGGGGGAAAGGAGATACAGATACGCAGTATTTT
v_gene: TRBV7-2; abundance: many; len: 16; d_gene: -; j_gene: TRBJ1-5; CDR3aa: CASSPGQLNGNQPQHF; CDR3nt: TGTGCCAGCAGCCCGGGACAACTTAACGGCAATCAGCCCCAGCATTTT
v_gene: TRBV27; abundance: many; len: 14; d_gene: -; j_gene: TRBJ2-2; CDR3aa: CASTHRRTGGELFF; CDR3nt: TGTGCCAGCACCCACCGACGGACGGGAGGGGAGCTGTTTTTT
v_gene: TRBV5-1; abundance: few; len: 15; d_gene: -; j_gene: TRBJ1-1; CDR3aa: CASSFLDRLNTEAFF; CDR3nt: TGCGCCAGCAGCTTTCTGGACCGACTGAACACTGAAGCTTTCTTT
v_gene: TRBV27; abundance: medium-sized; len: 11; d_gene: -; j_gene: TRBJ2-2; CDR3aa: CASSFAGELFF; CDR3nt: TGTGCCAGCAGTTTCGCCGGGGAGCTGTTTTTT
v_gene: TRBV7-9; abundance: many; len: 15; d_gene: -; j_gene: TRBJ2-7; CDR3aa: CASSLAQGSVNEQYF; CDR3nt: TGTGCCAGCAGCTTAGCCCAGGGAAGCGTTAACGAGCAGTACTTC
v_gene: TRBV5-1; abundance: -; len: 14; d_gene: -; j_gene: TRBJ1-4; CDR3aa: CASSLVQGGEKLFF; CDR3nt: TGCGCCAGCAGCTTGGTTCAGGGAGGTGAAAAACTGTTTTTT
v_gene: TRBV20-1; abundance: many; len: 12; d_gene: TRBD2; j_gene: TRBJ2-7; CDR3aa: CSARGSGDFQYF; CDR3nt: TGCAGTGCTAGAGGTAGCGGGGATTTCCAGTACTTC
v_gene: TRBV7-7; abundance: many; len: 14; d_gene: -; j_gene: TRBJ1-5; CDR3aa: CANPRGASNQPQHF; CDR3nt: TGTGCCAACCCGCGGGGGGCAAGCAATCAGCCCCAGCATTTT
v_gene: TRBV28; abundance: many; len: 14; d_gene: -; j_gene: TRBJ1-6; CDR3aa: CASSYPPEDSPLHF; CDR3nt: TGTGCCAGCAGTTACCCACCGGAGGATTCACCCCTCCACTTT
v_gene: TRBV5-1; abundance: many; len: 14; d_gene: -; j_gene: TRBJ2-7; CDR3aa: CASSLVSASAEQYF; CDR3nt: TGCGCCAGCAGCTTGGTATCAGCGAGTGCCGAGCAGTACTTC
v_gene: TRBV20-1; abundance: many; len: 15; d_gene: -; j_gene: TRBJ2-3; CDR3aa: CSAREPVQGTDTQYF; CDR3nt: TGCAGTGCTAGGGAGCCTGTACAGGGAACAGATACGCAGTATTTT
v_gene: TRBV7-2; abundance: medium-sized; len: 14; d_gene: TRBD1; j_gene: TRBJ1-5; CDR3aa: CASSLGTVNQPQHF; CDR3nt: TGTGCCAGCAGCCTGGGGACAGTAAATCAGCCCCAGCATTTT
v_gene: TRBV12-3/TRBV12-4; abundance: many; len: 12; d_gene: -; j_gene: TRBJ2-7; CDR3aa: CASSSAPYEQYF; CDR3nt: TGTGCCAGCAGTTCCGCCCCCTACGAGCAGTACTTC
v_gene: TRBV29-1; abundance: -; len: 11; d_gene: -; j_gene: TRBJ2-5; CDR3aa: CSVGRGETQYF; CDR3nt: TGCAGCGTCGGCAGGGGAGAGACCCAGTACTTC
v_gene: TRBV18; abundance: many; len: 15; d_gene: TRBD2; j_gene: TRBJ2-7; CDR3aa: CASSPPGTSSYEQYF; CDR3nt: TGTGCCAGCTCACCCCCCGGGACTAGCTCCTACGAGCAGTACTTC
v_gene: TRBV11-2; abundance: few; len: 12; d_gene: -; j_gene: TRBJ2-2; CDR3aa: CASTPFPGELFF; CDR3nt: TGTGCCAGCACCCCTTTTCCCGGGGAGCTGTTTTTT
v_gene: TRBV5-1; abundance: many; len: 15; d_gene: -; j_gene: TRBJ2-2; CDR3aa: CASSLGNVGTGELFF; CDR3nt: TGCGCCAGCAGCTTGGGGAACGTCGGGACCGGGGAGCTGTTTTTT
v_gene: TRBV5-5; abundance: medium-sized; len: 14; d_gene: -; j_gene: TRBJ2-7; CDR3aa: CASSLGGRTYEQYF; CDR3nt: TGTGCCAGCAGCTTGGGGGGACGGACCTACGAGCAGTACTTC
v_gene: TRBV5-1; abundance: many; len: 14; d_gene: -; j_gene: TRBJ2-5; CDR3aa: CASSRGGVQETQYF; CDR3nt: TGCGCCAGCAGCCGGGGCGGTGTCCAAGAGACCCAGTACTTC
v_gene: TRBV20-1; abundance: many; len: 17; d_gene: TRBD2; j_gene: TRBJ2-7; CDR3aa: CSARDPREGKGSYEQYF; CDR3nt: TGCAGTGCTAGAGACCCTCGGGAGGGGAAGGGATCCTACGAGCAGTACTTC
v_gene: TRBV12-3/TRBV12-4; abundance: many; len: 14; d_gene: -; j_gene: TRBJ2-7; CDR3aa: CASSLIPDTYEQYF; CDR3nt: TGTGCCAGCAGTTTGATCCCAGACACCTACGAGCAGTACTTC
v_gene: TRBV12-3/TRBV12-4; abundance: many; len: 14; d_gene: -; j_gene: TRBJ1-4; CDR3aa: CASSLGQHNEKLFF; CDR3nt: TGTGCCAGCAGCCTCGGACAGCATAATGAAAAACTGTTTTTT
v_gene: TRBV7-8; abundance: many; len: 14; d_gene: -; j_gene: TRBJ1-1; CDR3aa: CASSLVGGNTEAFF; CDR3nt: TGTGCCAGCAGCTTAGTAGGGGGAAACACTGAAGCTTTCTTT
v_gene: TRBV28; abundance: many; len: 11; d_gene: -; j_gene: TRBJ2-7; CDR3aa: CASSSRREQYF; CDR3nt: TGTGCCAGCAGTTCCCGGAGGGAGCAGTACTTC